This TCR beta chain was captured by sequencing in a study of CD8 T cell repertoires and HIV-1 epitope variants. Study background: Twenty-five autologous and known Gag and Nef epitope variant peptides each stimulated T cells separately. The baseline condition was 1M T cells left uncultured.

The sample holds a few counts of this clone. The antigen is undetermined. Whole-study findings and limits: Of about 10 antigen-specific beta clonotypes, 6 or 7 appeared to cross-react with escape variants.

The assay was immunoSEQ multiplex PCR, and TCRdb's table has in-frame clones only and misses some. The sample holds 5,000 to 6,500 clones, about 70% seen once. The CDR3 runs to 15 residues. V trimming: 3 bases; J trimming: 1 base; junction bases outside the gene matches: 5. Germline CDR1 and CDR2: SGHNT and YYREEE (reference sequence). Sequencing input: cultured CD8+ T cells derived from PBMCs. The genes are TRBV5-4 and TRBJ1-1; 8 nucleotides agree with TRBD1. This TCR derives from a male donor with HIV. The CDR3 sequence is CASSSGQGQNTEAFF. Written as DNA, the CDR3 is TGTGCCAGCAGCTCCGGACAGGGCCAGAACACTGAAGCTTTCTTT.